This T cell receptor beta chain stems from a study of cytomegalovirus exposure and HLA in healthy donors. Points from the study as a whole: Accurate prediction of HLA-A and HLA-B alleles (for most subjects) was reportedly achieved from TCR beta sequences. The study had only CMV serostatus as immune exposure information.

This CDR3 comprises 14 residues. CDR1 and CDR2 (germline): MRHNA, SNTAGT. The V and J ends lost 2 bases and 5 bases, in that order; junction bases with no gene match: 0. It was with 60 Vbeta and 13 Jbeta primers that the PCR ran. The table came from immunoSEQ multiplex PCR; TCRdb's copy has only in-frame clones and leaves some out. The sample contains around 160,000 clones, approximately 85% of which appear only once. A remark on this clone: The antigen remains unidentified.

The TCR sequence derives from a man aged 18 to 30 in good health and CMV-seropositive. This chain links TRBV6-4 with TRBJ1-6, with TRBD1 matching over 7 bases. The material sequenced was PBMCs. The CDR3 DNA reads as TGTGCCAGCAGTGACGACAGGGATAATTCACCCCTCCACTTT. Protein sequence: CASSDDRDNSPLHF.